One and the same sample provided the 21 T cell receptor beta chains below, sequenced in a study of CD8 T cells in ankylosing spondylitis. TCRdb redid the calling of the 5' RACE reads with MiXCR, one entry per CDR3 protein. The sample shows 200,000 to 250,000 distinct CDR3 sequences, roughly 25% of them seen only once. Sequenced material: blood, either unsorted or a sorted T cell fraction (not recorded which). These receptors came from a male donor with ankylosing spondylitis or in good health (not recorded which).

This clonotype was counted only a few times. This chain links TRBV11-2 with TRBJ2-2; 7 bases match TRBD1. After removal of 5 bases from V and 3 bases from J, the junction contained 3 bases not matched to a gene. Germline V CDR1 and CDR2: SGHAT, FQNNGV. This CDR3 has 14 residues. CDR3 sequence (DNA): TGTGCCAGCAGCAGGGGGCTAGACACCGGGGAGCTGTTTTTT. Its translation: CASSRGLDTGELFF.

V gene TRBV6-1 combines with J gene TRBJ2-1, with 8 bases matching TRBD2. Trimming removed 6 bases from V and 6 bases from J; junction bases left unmatched: 16. Germline-derived CDR1 and CDR2 are MNHNS and SASEGT. This CDR3 spans 17 amino acids. The CDR3 DNA reads as TGTGCCAGCAGCCGGGGGGGAGGGGGGCCTCGAAGCAATGAGCAGTTCTTC. As protein: CASSRGGGGPRSNEQFF.

The chain joins TRBV10-3 to TRBJ1-5; D might be TRBD1 (5 bases). V gave up 3 bases and J gave up 0 bases, with 6 bases separating them. The CDR3 runs 14 residues. The germline V gene encodes CDR1 ENHRY and CDR2 SYGVKD. CDR3 DNA sequence: TGTGCCATCAGTGAACAGGTTAGCAATCAGCCCCAGCATTTT. Translating it yields CAISEQVSNQPQHF.

This clonotype was picked up many times. The chain couples TRBV5-1 to TRBJ1-6, with a possible D match to TRBD1 (6 bases). Germline V gene data show CDR1 as SGHRS and CDR2 as YFSETQ. This CDR3 region has 14 residues. V lost 4 bases and J 9 bases, leaving 14 bases between the germline ends. The CDR3 DNA reads TGCGCCAGCAGCAAGGACAGTATGCGTTCACCCCTCCACTTT. Its translation is CASSKDSMRSPLHF.

This clonotype was seen repeatedly, ten times or more. The chain recombines TRBV20-1 with TRBJ1-1; 7 nucleotides match TRBD1. Germline V gene data show CDR1 as DFQATT and CDR2 as SNEGSKA (reference sequence). The junction had 13 bases not matched to a gene; V was cut back by 5 bases and J by 7 bases. The CDR3 is 14 residues long. Here the CDR3 DNA reads TGCAGTGCTGCCCACAGGGGTGGTGATAGTGAAGCTTTCTTT. This encodes CSAAHRGGDSEAFF.

The V call is TRBV10-3, the J call TRBJ2-7, with 10 bases that match TRBD1. V lost 6 bases and J lost 6; bases outside the gene matches: 8. Germline assignment: CDR1 ENHRY and CDR2 SYGVKD. The CDR3 is 14 amino acids. This CDR3 reads CAIREGRDRGEQYF. DNA of the CDR3: TGTGCCATCAGGGAGGGGAGGGACAGGGGCGAGCAGTACTTC.

This clonotype was counted many times. The rearrangement joins TRBV20-1 to TRBJ2-1; 16 nucleotides agree with TRBD2. Germline loops: CDR1 DFQATT, CDR2 SNEGSKA (reference sequence). There are 17 residues in the CDR3. J gave up 1 base and V 5 bases, and 5 bases lay outside the gene matches. The DNA for the CDR3 is TGCAGTGCTCCCGGGACTAGCGGGAGGGGGTCCTACAATGAGCAGTTCTTC. It translates to CSAPGTSGRGSYNEQFF.

This clonotype was seen more than once but under ten times. V and J are TRBV4-2 and TRBJ2-5, with 7 bases that match TRBD2. V gave up 0 bases and J gave up 5 bases; unmatched junction bases: 12. Germline V gene data show CDR1 as LGHNA and CDR2 as YNFKEQ. This CDR3 has 17 amino acids. The CDR3 loop is CASSQEKGAGSRETQYF. The DNA of the CDR3 is TGTGCCAGCAGCCAAGAGAAGGGAGCGGGGAGTCGGGAGACCCAGTACTTC.

V usage is TRBV29-1 and J usage is TRBJ2-1; 9 nucleotides agree with TRBD2. CDR1 and CDR2 from the germline V gene are SQVTM and ANQGSEA. V shed 5 bases, J shed 4 bases, and the junction held 3 bases outside the gene matches. The CDR3 sequence is 13 residues long. The DNA for the CDR3 is TGCAGCGTTCAGCGGGAGGAATACAATGAGCAGTTCTTC. Its translation: CSVQREEYNEQFF.

This clonotype was detected many times. V usage is TRBV29-1 and J usage is TRBJ2-1; no clear D. The length of the CDR3 is 12 residues. CDR1 is SQVTM, CDR2 ANQGSEA, per germline. Trimming left V 3 bases short and J 3 bases short, with 6 bases between. The CDR3 reads CSVDHIYNEQFF. CDR3 coding DNA: TGCAGCGTTGATCACATCTACAATGAGCAGTTCTTC.

The chain is built from TRBV28 and TRBJ2-7; 12 bases are shared with TRBD2. J lost 0 bases, V lost 2 bases, and 8 bases had no gene match. Germline V gene sequence: CDR1 MDHEN, CDR2 SYDVKM. This CDR3 region has 18 residues. This chain's CDR3 is CASSLNLAGGPLSYEQYF. CDR3 sequence (DNA): TGTGCCAGCAGTTTAAACCTAGCGGGAGGGCCTCTCTCCTACGAGCAGTACTTC.

This clonotype was seen many times. The rearrangement joins TRBV20-1 to TRBJ2-1; 8 bases map to TRBD2. Germline CDR1 DFQATT, CDR2 SNEGSKA (reference sequence). The CDR3 length is 14 residues. V shed 3 bases and J 9 bases; nucleotides not matched to a gene: 10. The CDR3 loop reads CSASRPGLGAEQFF. The DNA of the CDR3 is TGCAGTGCTAGCAGGCCGGGACTAGGAGCTGAGCAGTTCTTC.

CDR3 residues: CASSQDGASEETQYF. CDR3 DNA: TGCGCCAGCAGCCAAGATGGGGCTAGCGAAGAGACCCAGTACTTC. The chain carries TRBV4-1 and TRBJ2-5; TRBD2 is a possible D gene (6 bases). This CDR3 comprises 15 residues. Germline assignment: CDR1 MGHRA and CDR2 YSYEKL. V was clipped by 0 bases and J by 3 bases, with 11 bases between them.

The table lists this clonotype with a few counts. The V and J genes are TRBV20-1 and TRBJ2-7; perhaps TRBD2 as D (6 bases). Trimming removed 0 bases at V and 5 bases at J, with 14 bases between. Per the germline V gene, CDR1 is DFQATT and CDR2 is SNEGSKA (reference sequence). The CDR3 length is 14 residues. The CDR3 region has the DNA TGCAGTGCTAGAGACGGAAAGGGGAGGCACGAGCAGTACTTC. This gives the protein CSARDGKGRHEQYF.

CDR3 region: CSGLGGDTQYF. The CDR3 DNA reads TGCAGCGGCCTTGGCGGGGATACGCAGTATTTT. The chain uses TRBV20-1 and TRBJ2-3; perhaps TRBD2 as D (5 bases). The germline V gene has CDR1 DFQATT and CDR2 SNEGSKA (reference sequence). CDR3 length: 11 amino acids.

The chain employs TRBV24-1 and TRBJ2-5; 10 bases agree with TRBD2. Trimming cost V 3 bases and J 4 bases; bases outside gene matches: 4. The germline V gene has CDR1 KGHDR and CDR2 SFDVKD. The CDR3 covers 15 residues. CDR3 in amino acids: CATSDQREGRETQYF. The CDR3 coding sequence is TGTGCCACCAGTGATCAGCGGGAGGGCCGAGAGACCCAGTACTTC.

The chain uses TRBV5-1 and TRBJ2-1, with 10 nucleotides matching TRBD2. J was trimmed by 9 bases and V by 0 bases; bases with no gene match: 9. Germline CDR1 SGHRS, CDR2 YFSETQ. The length of the CDR3 is 16 residues. CDR3 loop: CASSLAGASGSGEQFF. The DNA for the CDR3 is TGCGCCAGCAGCTTGGCCGGTGCTAGCGGGAGCGGTGAGCAGTTCTTC. The full variable domain, its missing parts supplied by reference TRBV5-1 and TRBJ2-1, is KAGVTQTPRYLIKTRGQQVTLSCSPISGHRSVSWYQQTPGQGLQFLFEYFSETQRNKGNFPGRFSGRQFSNSRSEMNVSTLELGDSALYLCASSLAGASGSGEQFFGPGTRLTVL.

This clonotype has a count of ten or more. The chain links TRBV4-1 to TRBJ2-7; 11 bases are shared with TRBD1. The CDR3 spans 14 residues. Germline values: CDR1 MGHRA, CDR2 YSYEKL. V was clipped by 0 bases and J by 9 bases; unmatched bases: 4. The DNA for the CDR3 is TGCGCCAGCAGCCAAGACGGGACAGGGGGGTGGCAGTACTTC. Its translation is CASSQDGTGGWQYF.

This clonotype was counted only a few times. The chain employs TRBV9 and TRBJ1-1; TRBD1 agrees at 8 bases. The V gene's germline CDR1 is SGDLS and CDR2 YYNGEE. V shed 2 bases and J 7 bases; nucleotides not matched to a gene: 16. CDR3 length: 17 amino acids. CDR3 sequence reads: CASSVHSLTATGVEAFF. The CDR3 DNA follows: TGTGCCAGCAGCGTGCACTCACTGACCGCGACAGGGGTTGAAGCTTTCTTT.

In its sample, this clonotype was seen many times. In DNA form, the CDR3 reads TGCAGTGCTGTTAATCGCGGGAGCGGGACAGATACGCAGTATTTT. This translates into CSAVNRGSGTDTQYF. The chain carries TRBV20-1 and TRBJ2-3; 7 bases match TRBD2. The CDR3 is made up of 15 amino acids. Per the germline V gene, CDR1 is DFQATT and CDR2 is SNEGSKA (reference sequence). V lost 5 bases, J lost 3 bases, and 11 bases stayed unmatched.

The J gene is TRBJ1-5, the V gene TRBV29-1; unclear D gene. V shed 4 bases and J shed 0 bases, with 7 bases lying between them. The germline CDR1 and CDR2 sequences are SQVTM and ANQGSEA. This CDR3 has 13 residues. CDR3 region: CSVVPDSNQPQHF. The CDR3 DNA reads TGCAGCGTTGTTCCGGATAGCAATCAGCCCCAGCATTTT. The full variable domain, rest sourced from reference TRBV29-1 and TRBJ1-5, is SAVISQKPSRDICQRGTSLTIQCQVDSQVTMMFWYRQQPGQSLTLIATANQGSEATYESGFVIDKFPISRPNLTFSTLTVSNMSPEDSSIYLCSVVPDSNQPQHFGDGTRLSIL.